This TCR beta chain was profiled in a study of blood T cells in healthy people across ages. A second PCR, run for roughly 7 to 12 cycles, used a sample-barcoded 5' primer plus a J-beta primer mix. MiXCR, run by TCRdb on the 5' RACE reads, gives a single entry per CDR3 protein. The sample includes some 1.8 million distinct CDR3 sequences, more than 35% of them seen just once. The V gene lost 0 bases and the J gene lost 0 bases, with 11 bases spanning the gap. CDR1 and CDR2 from the germline V gene are LGHDT and YNNKEL (reference sequence). CDR3 length equals 16 residues. The individuals who served as donors were healthy Caucasians living in Russia, aged about 6 to 90. Samples each had at least 5 micrograms of total RNA extracted. This clonotype was observed once.

The sequence came from a human donor in good health. The source material was blood. The V gene is TRBV3-1, the J gene TRBJ1-2; no firm D call. In nucleotides, the CDR3 is TGTGCCAGCAGCCAAGATGGGAATGCCCCTAACTATGGCTACACCTTC. As protein: CASSQDGNAPNYGYTF.